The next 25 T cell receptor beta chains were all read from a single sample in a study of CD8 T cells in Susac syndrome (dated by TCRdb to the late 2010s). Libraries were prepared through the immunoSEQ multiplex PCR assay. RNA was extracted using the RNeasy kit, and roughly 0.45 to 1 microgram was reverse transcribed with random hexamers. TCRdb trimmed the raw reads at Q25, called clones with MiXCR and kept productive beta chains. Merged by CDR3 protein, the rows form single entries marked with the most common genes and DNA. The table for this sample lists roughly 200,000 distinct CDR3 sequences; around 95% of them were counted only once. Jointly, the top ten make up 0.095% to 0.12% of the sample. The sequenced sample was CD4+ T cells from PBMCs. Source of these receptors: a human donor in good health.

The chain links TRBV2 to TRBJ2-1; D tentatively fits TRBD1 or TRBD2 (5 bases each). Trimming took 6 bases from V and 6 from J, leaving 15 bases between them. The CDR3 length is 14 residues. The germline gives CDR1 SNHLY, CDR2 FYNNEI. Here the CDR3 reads CASSEGPPVNEQFF. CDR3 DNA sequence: TGTGCCAGCAGCGAGGGGCCTCCCGTCAATGAGCAGTTCTTC.

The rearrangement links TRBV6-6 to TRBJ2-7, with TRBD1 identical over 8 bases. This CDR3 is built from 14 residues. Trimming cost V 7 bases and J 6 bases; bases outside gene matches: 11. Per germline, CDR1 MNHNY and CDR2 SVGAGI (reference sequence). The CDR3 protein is CASTPGQVSSEQYF. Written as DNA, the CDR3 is TGTGCCAGCACCCCGGGACAGGTGTCGTCCGAGCAGTACTTC.

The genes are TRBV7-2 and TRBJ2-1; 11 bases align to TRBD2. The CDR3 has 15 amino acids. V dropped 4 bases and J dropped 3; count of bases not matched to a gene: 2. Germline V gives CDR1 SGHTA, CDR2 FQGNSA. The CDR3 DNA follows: TGTGCCAGCAGCTCGGGACTAGCGGTCTACAATGAGCAGTTCTTC. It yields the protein CASSSGLAVYNEQFF.

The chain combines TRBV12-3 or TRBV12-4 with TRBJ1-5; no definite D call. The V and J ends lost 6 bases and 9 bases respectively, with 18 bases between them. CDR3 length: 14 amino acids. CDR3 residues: CASSLDGELRPQHF. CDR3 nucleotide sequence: TGTGCCAGCAGCCTGGACGGGGAATTACGGCCCCAGCATTTT.

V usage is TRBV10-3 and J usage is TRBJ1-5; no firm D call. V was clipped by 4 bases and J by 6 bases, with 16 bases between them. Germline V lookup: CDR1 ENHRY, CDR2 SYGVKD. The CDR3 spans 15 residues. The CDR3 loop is CAISGQGSVGQPQHF. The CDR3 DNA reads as TGTGCCATCAGTGGACAAGGGAGTGTAGGTCAGCCCCAGCATTTT.

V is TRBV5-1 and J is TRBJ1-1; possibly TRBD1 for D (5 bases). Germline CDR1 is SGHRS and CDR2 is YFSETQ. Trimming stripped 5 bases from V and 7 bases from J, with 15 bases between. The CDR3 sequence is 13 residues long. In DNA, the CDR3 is TGCGCCAGCAGTCGGGATGGGGGTGGTGAAGCTTTCTTT. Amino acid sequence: CASSRDGGGEAFF. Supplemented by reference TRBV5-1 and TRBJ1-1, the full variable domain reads KAGVTQTPRYLIKTRGQQVTLSCSPISGHRSVSWYQQTPGQGLQFLFEYFSETQRNKGNFPGRFSGRQFSNSRSEMNVSTLELGDSALYLCASSRDGGGEAFFGQGTRLTVV.

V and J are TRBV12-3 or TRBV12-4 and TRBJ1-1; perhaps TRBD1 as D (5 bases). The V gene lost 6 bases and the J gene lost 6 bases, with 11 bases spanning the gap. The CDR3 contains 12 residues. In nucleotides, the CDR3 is TGTGCCAGCAGGGGGGAGGTCGCTGAAGCTTTCTTT. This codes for CASRGEVAEAFF.

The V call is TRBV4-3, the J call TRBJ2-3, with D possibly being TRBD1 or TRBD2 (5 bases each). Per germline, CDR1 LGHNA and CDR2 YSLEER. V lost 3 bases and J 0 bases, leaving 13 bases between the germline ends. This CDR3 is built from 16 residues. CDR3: CASSQLQDSSTDTQYF. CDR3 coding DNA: TGCGCCAGCAGCCAGCTACAGGACTCTAGCACAGATACGCAGTATTTT.

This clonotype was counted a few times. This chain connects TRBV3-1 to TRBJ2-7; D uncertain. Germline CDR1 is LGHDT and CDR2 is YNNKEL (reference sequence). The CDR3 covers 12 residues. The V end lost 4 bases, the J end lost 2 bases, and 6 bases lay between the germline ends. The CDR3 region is CASSPGPYEQYF. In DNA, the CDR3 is TGTGCCAGCAGCCCTGGTCCCTACGAGCAGTACTTC.

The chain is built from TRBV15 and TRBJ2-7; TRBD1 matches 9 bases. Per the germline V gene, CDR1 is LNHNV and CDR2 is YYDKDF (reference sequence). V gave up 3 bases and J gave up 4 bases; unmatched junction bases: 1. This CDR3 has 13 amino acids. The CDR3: CATSRDRGYEQYV. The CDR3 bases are TGTGCCACCAGCAGGGACAGGGGTTACGAGCAGTACGTC.

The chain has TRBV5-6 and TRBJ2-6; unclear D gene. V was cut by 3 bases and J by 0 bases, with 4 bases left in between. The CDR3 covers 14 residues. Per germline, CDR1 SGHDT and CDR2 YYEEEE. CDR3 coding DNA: TGTGCCAGCAGCTCCTACTCTGGGGCCAACGTCCTGACTTTC. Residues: CASSSYSGANVLTF. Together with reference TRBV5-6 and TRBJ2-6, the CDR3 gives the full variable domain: DAGVTQSPTHLIKTRGQQVTLRCSPKSGHDTVSWYQQALGQGPQFIFQYYEEEERQRGNFPDRFSGHQFPNYSSELNVNALLLGDSALYLCASSSYSGANVLTFGAGSRLTVL.

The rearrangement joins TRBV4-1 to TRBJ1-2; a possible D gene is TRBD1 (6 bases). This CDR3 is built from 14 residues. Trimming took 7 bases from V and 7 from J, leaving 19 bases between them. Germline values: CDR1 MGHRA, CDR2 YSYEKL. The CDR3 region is CASTATGKVGGYTF. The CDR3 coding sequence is TGCGCCAGCACCGCAACAGGGAAAGTAGGTGGCTACACCTTC.

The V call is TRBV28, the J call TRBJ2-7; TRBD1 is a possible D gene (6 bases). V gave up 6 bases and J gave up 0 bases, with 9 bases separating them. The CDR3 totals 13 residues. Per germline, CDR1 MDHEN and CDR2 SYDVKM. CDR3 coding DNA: TGTGCCAGCAGAGGACAGCCCTCCTACGAGCAGTACGTC. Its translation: CASRGQPSYEQYV.

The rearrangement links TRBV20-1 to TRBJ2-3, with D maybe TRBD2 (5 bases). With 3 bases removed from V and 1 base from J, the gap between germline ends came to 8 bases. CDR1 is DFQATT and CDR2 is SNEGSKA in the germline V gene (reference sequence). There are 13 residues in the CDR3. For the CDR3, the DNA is TGCAGTGCTAGCTTTAGCGGCACAGATACGCAGTATTTT. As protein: CSASFSGTDTQYF.

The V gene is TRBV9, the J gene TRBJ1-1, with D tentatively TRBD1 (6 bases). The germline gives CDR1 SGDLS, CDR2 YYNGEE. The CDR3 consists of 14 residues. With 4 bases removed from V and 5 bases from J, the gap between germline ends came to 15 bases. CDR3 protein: CASSLGGRRTEAFF. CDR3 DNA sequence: TGTGCCAGCAGCCTAGGGGGGCGTCGGACTGAAGCTTTCTTT.

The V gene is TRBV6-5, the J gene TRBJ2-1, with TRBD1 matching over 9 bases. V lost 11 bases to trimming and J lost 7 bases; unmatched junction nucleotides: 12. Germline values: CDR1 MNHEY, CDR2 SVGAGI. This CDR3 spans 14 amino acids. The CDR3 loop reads CAARQGGSRNEQFF. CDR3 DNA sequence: TGTGCCGCCCGACAGGGGGGATCAAGGAATGAGCAGTTCTTC.

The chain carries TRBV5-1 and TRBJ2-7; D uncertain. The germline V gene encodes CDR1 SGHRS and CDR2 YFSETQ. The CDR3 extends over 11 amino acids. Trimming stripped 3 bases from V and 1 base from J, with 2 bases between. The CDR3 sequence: CASSCSYEQYV. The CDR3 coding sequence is TGCGCCAGCAGCTGTTCCTACGAGCAGTACGTC.

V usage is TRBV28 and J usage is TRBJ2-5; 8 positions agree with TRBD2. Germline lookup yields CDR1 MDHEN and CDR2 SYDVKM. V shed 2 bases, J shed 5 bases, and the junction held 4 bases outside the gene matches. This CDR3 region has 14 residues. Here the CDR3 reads CASSLAAGVETQYF. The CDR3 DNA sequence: TGTGCCAGCAGTTTAGCAGCGGGAGTGGAGACCCAGTACTTC.

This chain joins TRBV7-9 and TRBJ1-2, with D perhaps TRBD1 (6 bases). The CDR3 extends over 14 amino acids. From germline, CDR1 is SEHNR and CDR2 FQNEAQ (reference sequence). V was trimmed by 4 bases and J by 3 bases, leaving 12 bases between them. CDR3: CASSSKDSYYGYTF. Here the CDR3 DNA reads TGTGCCAGCAGCTCGAAGGACAGTTACTATGGCTACACCTTC. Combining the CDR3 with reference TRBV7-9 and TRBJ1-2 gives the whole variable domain DTGVSQNPRHKITKRGQNVTFRCDPISEHNRLYWYRQTLGQGPEFLTYFQNEAQLEKSRLLSDRFSAERPKGSFSTLEIQRTEQGDSAMYLCASSSKDSYYGYTFGSGTRLTVV.

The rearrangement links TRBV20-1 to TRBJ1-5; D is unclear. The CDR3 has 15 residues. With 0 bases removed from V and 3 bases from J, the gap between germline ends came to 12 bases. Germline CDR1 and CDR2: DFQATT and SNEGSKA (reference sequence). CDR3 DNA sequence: TGCAGTGCTAGAGATCCTCGGCAGCTCAATCAGCCCCAGCATTTT. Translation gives CSARDPRQLNQPQHF.

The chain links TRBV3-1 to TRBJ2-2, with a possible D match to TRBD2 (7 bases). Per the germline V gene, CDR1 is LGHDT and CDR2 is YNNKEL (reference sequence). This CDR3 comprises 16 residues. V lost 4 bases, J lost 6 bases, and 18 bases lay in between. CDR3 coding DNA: TGTGCCAGCAGCCCCTGGATGAAGGGGGGGCCCGGGGAGCTGTTTTTT. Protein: CASSPWMKGGPGELFF.

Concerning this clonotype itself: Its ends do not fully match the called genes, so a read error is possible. CDR3 nucleotides: TGTGCCAGCTGCTTTGGAGGGGAGGCAGATACGCAGTATTTT. Translation gives CASCFGGEADTQYF. The V and J genes are TRBV7-2 and TRBJ2-3, with D perhaps matching TRBD2 (6 bases). Germline V gene lookup returns CDR1 SGHTA and CDR2 FQGNSA. CDR3 length: 14 amino acids. The variable domain in full, completed from reference TRBV7-2 and TRBJ2-3, reads GAGVSQSPSNKVTEKGKDVELRCDPISGHTALYWYRQSLGQGLEFLIYFQGNSAPDKSGLPSDRFSAERTGGSVSTLTIQRTQQEDSAVYLCASCFGGEADTQYFGPGTRLTVL.

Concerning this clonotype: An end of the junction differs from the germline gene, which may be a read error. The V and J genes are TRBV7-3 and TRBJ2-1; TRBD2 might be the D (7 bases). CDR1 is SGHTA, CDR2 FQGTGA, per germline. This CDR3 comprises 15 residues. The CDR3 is CASSLTGGLAERPVF. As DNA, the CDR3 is TGTGCCAGCAGCTTAACGGGGGGGCTAGCGGAGCGGCCGGTCTTC.

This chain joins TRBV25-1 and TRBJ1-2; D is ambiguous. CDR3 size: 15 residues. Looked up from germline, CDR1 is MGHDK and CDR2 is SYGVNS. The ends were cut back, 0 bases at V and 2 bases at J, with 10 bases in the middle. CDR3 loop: CASSEYGTRNYGYTF. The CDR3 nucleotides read TGTGCCAGCAGTGAATATGGTACACGAAACTATGGCTACACCTTC.

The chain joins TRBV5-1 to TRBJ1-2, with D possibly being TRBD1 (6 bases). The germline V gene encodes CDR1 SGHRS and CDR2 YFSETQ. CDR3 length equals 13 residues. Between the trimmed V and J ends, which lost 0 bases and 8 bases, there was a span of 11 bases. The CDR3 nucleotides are TGCGCCAGCAGCTTGGACGGACAGCCCGGCTACACCTTC. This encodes CASSLDGQPGYTF.